The 29 T cell receptor beta chains presented below share a single source sample, sequenced in a study of OX40 agonist ivuxolimab in advanced cancers. TCRdb's copy holds only in-frame clones and misses some; the assay was immunoSEQ multiplex PCR. The sample contains around 80,000 clones, around nine tenths of which appear only once. The sequencing used CD4+ or CD8+ T cells sorted from blood, collected in a trial of the OX40 agonist ivuxolimab. The receptors stem from an adult with an advanced solid tumor such as melanoma, head and neck, liver or kidney cancer.

The chain couples TRBV11-2 to TRBJ1-1, with D hard to call. V gave up 3 bases and J gave up 11 bases, with 13 bases separating them. The CDR3 contains 12 residues. Germline lookup yields CDR1 SGHAT and CDR2 FQNNGV. CDR3 loop: CASSFGAEEAFF. DNA of the CDR3: TGTGCCAGCAGCTTCGGAGCGGAAGAGGCTTTCTTT. The complete variable domain, with remaining parts taken from reference TRBV11-2 and TRBJ1-1, reads EAGVAQSPRYKIIEKRQSVAFWCNPISGHATLYWYQQILGQGPKLLIQFQNNGVVDDSQLPKDRFSAERLKGVDSTLKIQPAKLEDSAVYLCASSFGAEEAFFGQGTRLTVV.

This clone appeared a single time. The rearrangement links TRBV6-5 to TRBJ1-2; D is unclear. There are 13 residues in the CDR3. The germline gives CDR1 MNHEY, CDR2 SVGAGI. V gave up 6 bases and J gave up 2 bases, with 10 bases separating them. Written as DNA, the CDR3 is TGTGCCAGCAGCTCCCCCAAGAACTATGGCTACACCTTC. Encoded protein: CASSSPKNYGYTF.

The chain is built from TRBV5-6 and TRBJ2-5; 11 bases align to TRBD1. This CDR3 comprises 15 residues. Germline-derived CDR1 and CDR2 are SGHDT and YYEEEE. V shed 4 bases, J shed 5 bases, and the junction held 7 bases outside the gene matches. The CDR3 bases are TGTGCCAGCAGCGAGAGGGACAGGGGGAAGGAGACCCAGTACTTC. Translation: CASSERDRGKETQYF. Supplemented by reference TRBV5-6 and TRBJ2-5, the full variable domain reads DAGVTQSPTHLIKTRGQQVTLRCSPKSGHDTVSWYQQALGQGPQFIFQYYEEEERQRGNFPDRFSGHQFPNYSSELNVNALLLGDSALYLCASSERDRGKETQYFGPGTRLLVL.

The gene calls are TRBV5-1 and TRBJ2-3, with unresolved D. V lost 0 bases to trimming and J lost 5 bases, with 13 bases between them. CDR3 length equals 15 residues. Germline loops: CDR1 SGHRS, CDR2 YFSETQ. DNA for the CDR3: TGCGCCAGCAGCTTGGATTCCTCGGCAGGAGATACGCAGTATTTT. Its translation is CASSLDSSAGDTQYF.

This chain joins TRBV2 and TRBJ2-7; TRBD1 or TRBD2 may be the D gene (5 bases each). Trimming shortened V by 6 bases and J by 3 bases, and 9 bases separated the two germline ends. This CDR3 has 12 amino acids. CDR1 is SNHLY and CDR2 is FYNNEI in the germline V gene. DNA for the CDR3: TGTGCCAGCAGGGCAGGGAGCTACGAGCAGTACTTC. Translated: CASRAGSYEQYF. Complete variable domain (other parts from reference TRBV2 and TRBJ2-7): EPEVTQTPSHQVTQMGQEVILRCVPISNHLYFYWYRQILGQKVEFLVSFYNNEISEKSEIFDDQFSVERPDGSNFTLKIRSTKLEDSAMYFCASRAGSYEQYFGPGTRLTVT.

This clone was detected a few times. The chain has TRBV19 and TRBJ1-5; D is unclear. This CDR3 spans 13 amino acids. The germline V gene has CDR1 LNHDA and CDR2 SQIVND (reference sequence). Trimming removed 4 bases from V and 7 bases from J, with 11 bases in between. In nucleotides, the CDR3 is TGTGCCAGTAGTAAGAGGGTGGACCAGCCCCAGCATTTT. Encoded protein: CASSKRVDQPQHF. The variable domain in full, completed from reference TRBV19 and TRBJ1-5, reads DGGITQSPKYLFRKEGQNVTLSCEQNLNHDAMYWYRQDPGQGLRLIYYSQIVNDFQKGDIAEGYSVSREKKESFPLTVTSAQKNPTAFYLCASSKRVDQPQHFGDGTRLSIL.

The chain recombines TRBV5-1 with TRBJ2-2; TRBD2 is a possible D gene (5 bases). Germline V gives CDR1 SGHRS, CDR2 YFSETQ. The CDR3 has 15 residues. Trimming took 0 bases from V and 2 from J, leaving 8 bases between them. The CDR3, as DNA: TGCGCCAGCAGCTTGGGGACTGTCAACACCGGGGAGCTGTTTTTT. Translated: CASSLGTVNTGELFF.

The chain is built from TRBV2 and TRBJ2-2; the match to TRBD1 covers 9 bases. Germline V CDR1 and CDR2: SNHLY, FYNNEI. V gave up 3 bases and J gave up 4 bases; unmatched junction bases: 0. The CDR3 is 14 residues long. DNA of the CDR3: TGTGCCAGCAGTGAGACAGGGGGCACCGGGGAGCTGTTTTTT. Its translation is CASSETGGTGELFF.

CDR3 DNA sequence: TGTGCCAGCAGTCTTAGACAACCGAACAAGGGGTTCTTC. It encodes CASSLRQPNKGFF. The V call is TRBV28, the J call TRBJ2-1; D unresolved. Germline V lookup: CDR1 MDHEN, CDR2 SYDVKM. The CDR3 runs to 13 residues. V dropped 5 bases and J dropped 15 bases, with 20 bases sitting between them.

This clone was recorded only once. The genes are TRBV9 and TRBJ2-1; D perhaps matches TRBD1 (5 bases). The CDR3 extends over 15 amino acids. CDR1 SGDLS and CDR2 YYNGEE come from the germline V gene. V was trimmed by 4 bases and J by 8 bases, leaving 19 bases between them. As DNA, the CDR3 is TGTGCCAGCAGCACTCAGGGAATTGTCCCTCATGAGCAGTTCTTC. It is translated as CASSTQGIVPHEQFF.

This sequence joins TRBV5-4 and TRBJ2-2; the D is unclear. V shed 5 bases and J shed 2 bases, with 10 bases lying between them. The germline V gene encodes CDR1 SGHNT and CDR2 YYREEE (reference sequence). The CDR3 is 14 amino acids. The CDR3, as DNA: TGTGCCAGCAGTCCTGACCCTAACACCGGGGAGCTGTTTTTT. Its translation is CASSPDPNTGELFF.

This clone appeared a few times. The rearrangement uses TRBV7-8 and TRBJ2-6; possibly TRBD1 for D (5 bases). Trimming removed 2 bases from V and 1 base from J, with 18 bases in between. There are 19 residues in the CDR3. Germline V gives CDR1 SGHVS, CDR2 FQNEAQ. In DNA form, the CDR3 reads TGTGCCAGCAGCTTAAAGGGGCGTTCGATAACATCTGGGGCCAACGTCCTGACTTTC. It encodes CASSLKGRSITSGANVLTF.

This clone was observed a few times. The chain joins TRBV7-9 to TRBJ2-5, with D possibly being TRBD1 (6 bases). The CDR3 is made up of 15 amino acids. Per the germline V gene, CDR1 is SEHNR and CDR2 is FQNEAQ (reference sequence). With 2 bases removed from V and 5 bases from J, the gap between germline ends came to 15 bases. The CDR3 spells CASSLIPGVAETQYF. The CDR3 nucleotides read TGTGCCAGCAGCTTAATCCCAGGGGTGGCGGAGACCCAGTACTTC.

The chain links TRBV13 to TRBJ2-1; 7 bases align to TRBD2. Germline-derived CDR1 and CDR2 are PRHDT and FYEKMQ (reference sequence). V trimming: 5 bases; J trimming: 7 bases; junction bases outside the gene matches: 20. This CDR3 has 18 residues. CDR3 nucleotides: TGTGCCAGCAGCCAGGCCGGCGGGAGCCCAAGAGCGCGGAATGAGCAGTTCTTC. This codes for CASSQAGGSPRARNEQFF.

The chain combines TRBV7-9 with TRBJ2-7, with D perhaps matching TRBD1 or TRBD2 (7 bases each). The CDR3 is made up of 14 amino acids. Per germline, CDR1 SEHNR and CDR2 FQNEAQ (reference sequence). The ends were cut back, 5 bases at V and 3 bases at J, with 14 bases in the middle. Here the CDR3 reads CASSQGGTDYEQYV. CDR3 DNA: TGTGCCAGCAGCCAGGGGGGGACAGACTACGAGCAGTACGTC.

This chain joins TRBV29-1 and TRBJ1-4, with no clear D. Trimming took 7 bases from V and 4 from J, leaving 7 bases between them. The CDR3 loop spans 11 amino acids. Per the germline V gene, CDR1 is SQVTM and CDR2 is ANQGSEA. CDR3 sequence: CSARLNEKLFF. The CDR3 DNA sequence: TGCAGCGCTCGGCTTAATGAAAAACTGTTTTTT.

The rearrangement uses TRBV10-3 and TRBJ2-7; 9 nucleotides line up with TRBD1. Germline V gene lookup returns CDR1 ENHRY and CDR2 SYGVKD. The CDR3 length is 15 residues. With 4 bases clipped from V and 6 bases from J, the junction kept 10 bases outside the gene matches. The CDR3 sequence is CAISARTGEGGEQYV. The CDR3 nucleotides read TGTGCCATCAGTGCGAGGACAGGGGAAGGGGGCGAGCAGTACGTC.

V is TRBV2 and J is TRBJ1-2; 11 nucleotides align to TRBD1. The CDR3 is made up of 14 amino acids. Per germline, CDR1 SNHLY and CDR2 FYNNEI. The V and J ends lost 7 bases and 4 bases, in that order; junction bases with no gene match: 5. CDR3 residues: CASNRDRGGYGYTF. CDR3 nucleotides: TGTGCCAGCAATAGGGACAGGGGGGGCTATGGCTACACCTTC.

The chain carries TRBV19 and TRBJ2-3; 9 positions match TRBD2. V shed 5 bases and J 2 bases; nucleotides not matched to a gene: 8. Germline V gives CDR1 LNHDA, CDR2 SQIVND (reference sequence). The CDR3 consists of 16 residues. Here the CDR3 DNA reads TGTGCCAGTAGTGCTCCTAGCGGGGTTAACACAGATACGCAGTATTTT. Translated: CASSAPSGVNTDTQYF.

The rearrangement links TRBV7-2 to TRBJ1-2; 8 bases fit TRBD1. The CDR3 loop spans 13 amino acids. Germline assignment: CDR1 SGHTA and CDR2 FQGNSA. V was clipped by 5 bases and J by 4 bases; unmatched bases: 3. Written as DNA, the CDR3 is TGTGCCAGCAGCCTGACAGGGGCCTATGGCTACACCTTC. Its translation: CASSLTGAYGYTF.

The CDR3 region is CASRRQGHTGELFF. The CDR3 nucleotides are TGTGCCAGCAGGCGACAGGGTCACACCGGGGAGCTGTTTTTT. The rearrangement uses TRBV13 and TRBJ2-2; 7 bases are shared with TRBD1. V lost 6 bases, J lost 3 bases, and 4 bases stayed unmatched. This CDR3 comprises 14 residues. Germline V gives CDR1 PRHDT, CDR2 FYEKMQ (reference sequence).

The rearrangement joins TRBV29-1 to TRBJ1-1; D uncertain. The germline V gene has CDR1 SQVTM and CDR2 ANQGSEA. The germline V and J ends were trimmed by 2 bases and 5 bases, with 9 bases remaining between them. The length of the CDR3 is 12 residues. The CDR3 protein is CSVESGRTEAFF. CDR3 nucleotides: TGCAGCGTTGAATCGGGAAGAACTGAAGCTTTCTTT.

On this clone itself: Other DNA sequences in this specimen translate into the identical CDR3. This chain joins TRBV29-1 and TRBJ2-2; the D gene could be TRBD1 or TRBD2 (5 bases each). Germline V CDR1 and CDR2: SQVTM, ANQGSEA. The CDR3 has 14 amino acids. Trimming shortened V by 7 bases and J by 7 bases, and 19 bases separated the two germline ends. The chain's CDR3 is CSAGTSPTFGELFF. CDR3 nucleotide sequence: TGCAGCGCCGGGACCTCTCCCACGTTCGGGGAGCTGTTTTTT.

V gene TRBV19 combines with J gene TRBJ1-6; 8 nucleotides align to TRBD1. Trimming removed 6 bases from V and 7 bases from J; junction bases left unmatched: 8. This CDR3 spans 15 amino acids. Germline V CDR1 and CDR2: LNHDA, SQIVND (reference sequence). CDR3 region: CASRETGVVNSPLHF. In DNA, the CDR3 is TGTGCCAGTAGGGAGACAGGGGTTGTGAATTCACCCCTCCACTTT.

This chain links TRBV19 with TRBJ2-3; a possible D gene is TRBD2 (6 bases). The germline CDR1 and CDR2 sequences are LNHDA and SQIVND (reference sequence). V was pared by 5 bases and J by 1 base, with 19 bases between. The CDR3 totals 17 residues. The CDR3 loop reads CASSAHTSRPGTDTQYF. The CDR3 DNA reads as TGTGCCAGTAGTGCTCATACTAGCCGCCCTGGCACAGATACGCAGTATTTT.

This sequence joins TRBV2 and TRBJ2-3; 7 bases map to TRBD2. Germline CDR1 and CDR2: SNHLY and FYNNEI. Trimming removed 1 base from V and 4 bases from J; junction bases left unmatched: 5. The CDR3 contains 15 residues. The DNA for the CDR3 is TGTGCCAGCAGTGAAGGTCTAGCGGCGTCAGATACGCAGTATTTT. This sequence encodes CASSEGLAASDTQYF.

V usage is TRBV5-1 and J usage is TRBJ2-3, with D perhaps matching TRBD1 (6 bases). The germline gives CDR1 SGHRS, CDR2 YFSETQ. The length of the CDR3 is 14 residues. Trimming cost V 4 bases and J 6 bases, with 15 bases left between them. CDR3 DNA sequence: TGCGCCAGCAGCAGTTTCCAGGGGCTGGATACGCAGTATTTT. Protein sequence: CASSSFQGLDTQYF.

The chain carries TRBV6-5 and TRBJ2-1, with D possibly matching TRBD2 (6 bases). The CDR3 runs 15 residues. CDR1 MNHEY and CDR2 SVGAGI come from the germline V gene. V lost 5 bases to trimming and J lost 2 bases, with 13 bases between them. The CDR3 DNA is TGTGCCAGCAGTATCGGGAGACCCCCCTACAATGAGCAGTTCTTC. Residues: CASSIGRPPYNEQFF.

This clone was seen more than once but under ten times. The V call is TRBV14, the J call TRBJ2-1; D might be TRBD1 (6 bases). Germline V gene data show CDR1 as SGHDN and CDR2 as FVKESK. The ends were cut back, 1 base at V and 11 bases at J, with 9 bases in the middle. The CDR3 sequence is 12 residues long. CDR3 sequence reads: CASSQAGQQQFF. CDR3 bases: TGTGCCAGCAGCCAAGCCGGACAGCAGCAGTTCTTC. Filled out from reference TRBV14 and TRBJ2-1, the complete variable domain reads EAGVTQFPSHSVIEKGQTVTLRCDPISGHDNLYWYRRVMGKEIKFLLHFVKESKQDESGMPNNRFLAERTGGTYSTLKVQPAELEDSGVYFCASSQAGQQQFFGPGTRLTVL.